A single T cell receptor beta chain is shown here with its context. The clone's antigen remains unknown. No base qualities exist here, and no much larger clone lies one base off it. The trial excluded patients who had a history of autoimmune disease or were on systemic immunosuppression. Peripheral blood for TCR sequencing was drawn from every dose cohort at baseline, at cycle 4 day 1 and at cycle 7 day 1. The samples were taken from a phase I, first-in-human, multicenter, open-label dose-escalation trial of ivuxolimab. Adults with locally advanced or metastatic melanoma, renal cell carcinoma, hepatocellular carcinoma or head and neck squamous cell carcinoma were enrolled in the trial. Before TCR sequencing, CD4+ and CD8+ T cells were separately sorted from peripheral blood. The sample comes from a study of OX40 agonist ivuxolimab in advanced cancers. General notes on the study: Ivuxolimab was a fully human IgG2 agonistic monoclonal antibody targeting the costimulatory receptor OX40 (CD134). The paper reports the monotherapy dose-escalation portion (N of about 54 patients) of the phase I ivuxolimab trial. Intravenous ivuxolimab was administered to patients every 2 weeks at six dose levels: 0.01, 0.1, 0.3, 1.5, 3 and 10 mg/kg. The purpose of peripheral TCRbeta sequencing was to test whether ivuxolimab changed TCR sequence diversity and led to clonal T-cell expansion. Patients were allowed to have had prior anti-PD-1, anti-PD-L1 or anti-CTLA-4 therapy, and 40% of the dose-escalation patients had been treated with checkpoint inhibitors. Three dose-escalation patients achieved partial responses, one with hepatocellular carcinoma and two with cutaneous melanoma. The dose-escalation cohort was approximately 83% male with a mean age of about 60 years, ranging from roughly 23 to 85. Of the approximately 50 patients in dose escalation, 19 had hepatocellular carcinoma, around 15 had melanoma, 9 had renal cell carcinoma and 9 had head and neck cancer.

For sequencing of the TCRbeta CDR3 region, genomic DNA was extracted from the sorted cells. TCRbeta CDR3 regions were sequenced using the immunoSEQ Assay. The table was pulled from immuneACCESS by TCRdb, which kept in-frame rearrangements only. Such tables lose some clones; where checked, under half of the loss comes from unresolved V genes, and the rest has no known cause. The sample includes approximately 120,000 clones, with about 90% observed a single time. The ten biggest clones cover under 0.85% of the sample. General study outcomes and caveats: At doses of 0.1 to 3.0 mg/kg, clonal expansion of both CD4+ and CD8+ T cells in blood was seen between baseline and week 6. After ivuxolimab, expanded clones were on average more numerous among CD8+ T cells than among CD4+ T cells. The antigen specificity of the clonally expanded peripheral T cells was not determined. Low levels of normalized T-cell clonal expansion were also seen in some patients who did not respond. In the 0.1-3.0 mg/kg groups, partial responders were among the patients with the lowest normalized peripheral clonal expansion, particularly in CD8+ T cells.

Based on the germline V gene, the CDR1 and CDR2 sequences are KGHSH and LQKENI. V lost 3 bases and J lost 0 bases, and the count of bases not matched to a germline gene is 16. The CDR3 measures 19 amino acids from cysteine to phenylalanine. The read is trimmed to its CDR3 DNA, 57 bases read in frame from base 1. The rearrangement combines TRBV18 with TRBJ1-1; the central 7 bases match TRBD1. The TCR comes from an adult with an advanced solid tumor such as melanoma, head and neck, liver or kidney cancer. Here the sequenced sample was CD4+ or CD8+ T cells sorted from blood, taken in a trial of the OX40 agonist ivuxolimab. The bases are TGTGCCAGCTCACCGCAAACCACGACAGGGACTGGCGTGAACACTGAAGCTTTCTTT. This encodes CASSPQTTTGTGVNTEAFF. The CDR3, completed at both ends by the reference TRBV18 and TRBJ1-1 genes, gives the full variable domain NAGVMQNPRHLVRRRGQEARLRCSPMKGHSHVYWYRQLPEEGLKFMVYLQKENIIDESGMPKERFSAEFPKEGPSILRIQQVVRGDSAAYFCASSPQTTTGTGVNTEAFFGQGTRLTVV.